This TCR beta chain was documented in a study of blood T cell repertoires in COVID-19. The overall study: Nucleic acid was either cDNA or gDNA, and it came from T cells, B-cell-depleted T cells, or PBMCs.

Original analysis: For nucleated cells, counts were estimated from reference gene primer amplification. Profiling relied on immunoSEQ multiplex PCR, and the TCRdb table lists in-frame clones only, not all of them. V, J and clone size were drawn from that table, and D and trimming were deduced from the DNA. The sample yields about 68,000 clones, roughly 83% seen once. The CDR3 loop spans 16 amino acids. Germline CDR1 is SGDLS and CDR2 is YYNGEE. Trimming shortened V by 0 bases and J by 0 bases, and 10 bases separated the two germline ends. This clone was counted a few times. The source material was peripheral blood. This clonotype was obtained from a man aged 50 to 60 with active COVID-19. The chain couples TRBV9 to TRBJ1-3; D uncertain. The CDR3 is CASSVAGQNSGNTIYF. The CDR3 nucleotides read TGTGCCAGCAGCGTAGCTGGGCAGAACTCTGGAAACACCATATATTTT.